The 30 T cell receptor beta chains given below trace back to one sample, sequenced in a study of cytomegalovirus exposure and HLA in healthy donors. Libraries were prepared by immunoSEQ multiplex PCR; TCRdb keeps only in-frame clonotypes and omits some of them. This sample has more than 95,000 clones; approximately 89% occur once, and the top ten carry around 1.2%. Sequencing was done on a sample of PBMCs. The receptors here all came from a woman between 18 and 29 years old in good health and CMV-seronegative.

V gene TRBV30 combines with J gene TRBJ2-5, with 7 bases identical to TRBD2. V gave up 1 base and J gave up 2 bases; unmatched junction bases: 13. This CDR3 is built from 17 residues. Germline CDR1 GTSNPN, CDR2 SVGIG (reference sequence). The CDR3 region has the DNA TGTGCCTGGAGTGGACATACGACGGGGGGAAGTCAAGAGACCCAGTACTTC. It specifies CAWSGHTTGGSQETQYF.

The chain carries TRBV7-8 and TRBJ1-2; perhaps TRBD1 as D (6 bases). The CDR3 loop spans 15 amino acids. The germline V gene encodes CDR1 SGHVS and CDR2 FQNEAQ. Trimming removed 1 base at V and 4 bases at J, with 13 bases between. CDR3 sequence: CASSLDGRGVYGYTF. The CDR3 nucleotides read TGTGCCAGCAGCTTAGACGGCAGGGGCGTCTATGGCTACACCTTC. The full variable domain, completed using reference TRBV7-8 and TRBJ1-2, is GAGVSQSPRYKVAKRGQDVALRCDPISGHVSLFWYQQALGQGPEFLTYFQNEAQLDKSGLPSDRFFAERPEGSVSTLKIQRTQQEDSAVYLCASSLDGRGVYGYTFGSGTRLTVV.

The gene calls are TRBV30 and TRBJ1-6; D remains ambiguous. The germline V gene has CDR1 GTSNPN and CDR2 SVGIG (reference sequence). The V end was cut by 0 bases, the J end by 7 bases, with 10 bases between. The CDR3 consists of 14 residues. The DNA of the CDR3 is TGTGCCTGGAGTGTGTTGGGAGGAAATTCACCCCTCCACTTT. Translating it yields CAWSVLGGNSPLHF.

The gene calls are TRBV29-1 and TRBJ1-2; a possible D gene is TRBD1 (5 bases). The CDR3 has 12 residues. Trimming took 2 bases from V and 4 from J, leaving 8 bases between them. CDR1 and CDR2 from the germline V gene are SQVTM and ANQGSEA. This CDR3 reads CSVERGSYGYTF. In DNA, the CDR3 is TGCAGCGTTGAAAGGGGATCCTATGGCTACACCTTC. The entire variable domain, with the rest obtained from reference TRBV29-1 and TRBJ1-2, is as follows: SAVISQKPSRDICQRGTSLTIQCQVDSQVTMMFWYRQQPGQSLTLIATANQGSEATYESGFVIDKFPISRPNLTFSTLTVSNMSPEDSSIYLCSVERGSYGYTFGSGTRLTVV.

In its sample, this clone was seen once. V and J are TRBV29-1 and TRBJ2-1; no reliable D call. The CDR3 extends over 15 amino acids. Germline V gene sequence: CDR1 SQVTM, CDR2 ANQGSEA. Between the trimmed V and J ends, which lost 0 bases and 3 bases, there was a span of 12 bases. The CDR3 coding sequence is TGCAGCGTTGAAGACTCCAGCGAGGACTACAATGAGCAGTTCTTC. This translates into CSVEDSSEDYNEQFF.

The rearrangement joins TRBV19 to TRBJ2-1, with 14 bases lining up with TRBD2. J was trimmed by 6 bases and V by 11 bases; bases with no gene match: 12. From germline, CDR1 is LNHDA and CDR2 SQIVND (reference sequence). The CDR3 sequence is 16 residues long. CDR3 in amino acids: CAASGLAGDLGNEQFF. The DNA for the CDR3 is TGTGCCGCTTCGGGACTAGCGGGAGACTTAGGCAATGAGCAGTTCTTC.

The chain links TRBV11-2 to TRBJ2-6; weak D call: TRBD2 (5 bases). CDR3 length: 19 residues. Trimming left V 1 base short and J 1 base short, with 17 bases between. The germline V gene encodes CDR1 SGHAT and CDR2 FQNNGV. CDR3 amino acids: CASSLARFGGRSGANVLTF. CDR3 nucleotides: TGTGCCAGCAGCTTAGCGAGGTTCGGCGGGCGTTCTGGGGCCAACGTCCTGACTTTC.

The J gene is TRBJ2-7, the V gene TRBV2, with 7 bases that match TRBD2. The CDR3 spans 13 residues. Germline CDR1 and CDR2: SNHLY and FYNNEI. The V gene end was trimmed by 4 bases and the J gene end by 5 bases; junction bases not matched to a gene: 5. DNA of the CDR3: TGTGCCAGCAGTGTGGGCGGGGGTCACGAGCAGTACGTC. Translating gives CASSVGGGHEQYV.

The gene calls are TRBV5-1 and TRBJ2-5, with D perhaps matching TRBD2 (6 bases). Germline V gene sequence: CDR1 SGHRS, CDR2 YFSETQ. The V end was cut by 0 bases, the J end by 5 bases, with 14 bases between. CDR3 length: 15 residues. The CDR3 DNA reads TGCGCCAGCAGCTTGGCCCTCGACAGCGGGGAGACCCAGTACTTC. Translating it yields CASSLALDSGETQYF. Full variable domain (rest looked up from reference TRBV5-1 and TRBJ2-5): KAGVTQTPRYLIKTRGQQVTLSCSPISGHRSVSWYQQTPGQGLQFLFEYFSETQRNKGNFPGRFSGRQFSNSRSEMNVSTLELGDSALYLCASSLALDSGETQYFGPGTRLLVL.

The CDR3 DNA reads TGTGCCAGCAGTTGGGGACAGGGGTCCACTGAAGCTTTCTTT. Protein sequence: CASSWGQGSTEAFF. V is TRBV27 and J is TRBJ1-1; 10 bases are a match to TRBD1. The germline V gene encodes CDR1 MNHEY and CDR2 SMNVEV (reference sequence). V was clipped by 4 bases and J by 4 bases; unmatched bases: 3. This CDR3 is built from 14 residues.

CDR3 sequence reads: CASSNRQANNEKLFF. DNA for the CDR3: TGTGCCAGCAGCAATCGACAGGCCAATAATGAAAAACTGTTTTTT. V and J are TRBV5-6 and TRBJ1-4; D perhaps matches TRBD1 (6 bases). V gave up 4 bases and J gave up 4 bases, with 14 bases separating them. The CDR3 is made up of 15 amino acids. Germline V lookup: CDR1 SGHDT, CDR2 YYEEEE.

The CDR3 here is CASSPYRPGETEAFF. CDR3 sequence (DNA): TGTGCCAGCAGCCCCTACAGGCCAGGGGAAACTGAAGCTTTCTTT. The chain employs TRBV27 and TRBJ1-1, with D possibly being TRBD1 (6 bases). This CDR3 is 15 amino acids long. In germline, CDR1 is MNHEY, CDR2 SMNVEV (reference sequence). The germline V and J ends were trimmed by 6 bases and 5 bases, with 19 bases remaining between them.

This clone was counted between two and nine times. The chain links TRBV19 to TRBJ1-6; 7 bases line up with TRBD1. The V and J ends lost 10 bases and 6 bases, in that order; junction bases with no gene match: 9. In germline, CDR1 is LNHDA, CDR2 SQIVND (reference sequence). The length of the CDR3 is 14 residues. CDR3: CATTVGTVNSPLHF. CDR3 DNA: TGTGCCACCACGGTCGGGACAGTTAATTCACCCCTCCACTTT.

This clone was seen a handful of times. DNA for the CDR3: TGTGCCACCGAGGACATTGGAAACACCATATATTTT. Translating it yields CATEDIGNTIYF. This sequence joins TRBV6-6 and TRBJ1-3; TRBD1 is a possible D gene (5 bases). Germline V lookup: CDR1 MNHNY, CDR2 SVGAGI (reference sequence). This CDR3 is built from 12 residues. Trimming stripped 10 bases from V and 3 bases from J, with 10 bases between.

V and J are TRBV4-3 and TRBJ1-4, with a possible D match to TRBD1 (5 bases). The CDR3 runs to 15 residues. The V and J ends lost 0 bases and 6 bases respectively, with 11 bases between them. Germline CDR1 and CDR2: LGHNA and YSLEER. The DNA of the CDR3 is TGCGCCAGCAGCCAAGACAGGGAATTGGATGAAAAACTGTTTTTT. Translating gives CASSQDRELDEKLFF.

The chain is built from TRBV29-1 and TRBJ2-1; D is unclear. Germline V lookup: CDR1 SQVTM, CDR2 ANQGSEA. This CDR3 region has 12 residues. V was trimmed by 3 bases and J by 6 bases, leaving 9 bases between them. The CDR3 loop reads CSVDLSPNEQFF. CDR3 DNA: TGCAGCGTTGATCTATCTCCCAATGAGCAGTTCTTC.

For the CDR3, the DNA is TGTGCCAGCGGGTCGAGGGGGAAAGAGACCCAGTACTTC. Translation: CASGSRGKETQYF. The chain has TRBV6-1 and TRBJ2-5; maybe TRBD1 (6 bases). V dropped 8 bases and J dropped 3 bases, with 13 bases sitting between them. The CDR3 is 13 amino acids. CDR1 and CDR2 from the germline V gene are MNHNS and SASEGT.

This chain links TRBV5-5 with TRBJ1-4; D is unclear. The CDR3 totals 14 residues. Germline CDR1 SGHKS, CDR2 YYEKEE (reference sequence). V dropped 0 bases and J dropped 7 bases, with 10 bases sitting between them. The CDR3 region is CASSLEASGEKLFF. The CDR3, as DNA: TGTGCCAGCAGCTTGGAGGCTAGTGGTGAAAAACTGTTTTTT.

Only one count was recorded for this clone. V gene TRBV21-1 combines with J gene TRBJ2-7; TRBD2, as called in the table, went unchecked against the DNA. TRBV21-1 is an annotated pseudogene. CDR3 length equals 19 residues. The CDR3 loop reads CASSKSTRYGGNPSYEQYV. Here the CDR3 DNA reads TGTGCCAGCAGCAAATCGACACGCTACGGGGGGAACCCTTCCTACGAGCAGTACGTC.

The chain recombines TRBV7-9 with TRBJ2-5; possible D gene TRBD2, 6 bases. Trimming pared 6 bases from V and 2 bases from J, leaving 22 bases between. Germline CDR1 is SEHNR and CDR2 is FQNEAQ (reference sequence). This CDR3 contains 17 residues. CDR3 bases: TGTGCCAGCAGTTCGCCCCGGGGTAGCGGCGTTCAAGAGACCCAGTACTTC. Residues: CASSSPRGSGVQETQYF.

The rearrangement joins TRBV6-5 to TRBJ1-1; no definite D call. The CDR3 contains 14 residues. V gave up 0 bases and J gave up 1 base, with 6 bases separating them. Germline V gene sequence: CDR1 MNHEY, CDR2 SVGAGI. Here the CDR3 DNA reads TGTGCCAGCAGTTACTCGGGCACGAACACTGAAGCTTTCTTT. Residues: CASSYSGTNTEAFF.

CDR3 bases: TGTGCCACCAGCATAACAGGGGCCTCTGGAAACACCATATATTTT. Protein product: CATSITGASGNTIYF. V is TRBV15 and J is TRBJ1-3, with 7 positions matching TRBD1. Germline assignment: CDR1 LNHNV and CDR2 YYDKDF (reference sequence). The CDR3 has 15 amino acids. V shed 4 bases and J 0 bases; nucleotides not matched to a gene: 3. The entire variable domain, with the rest obtained from reference TRBV15 and TRBJ1-3, is as follows: DAMVIQNPRYQVTQFGKPVTLSCSQTLNHNVMYWYQQKSSQAPKLLFHYYDKDFNNEADTPDNFQSRRPNTSFCFLDIRSPGLGDTAMYLCATSITGASGNTIYFGEGSWLTVV.

This sequence joins TRBV28 and TRBJ2-3; 11 bases are shared with TRBD2. With V trimmed by 4 bases and J by 6 bases, 9 bases remained unmatched. This CDR3 is built from 16 residues. Germline V gene sequence: CDR1 MDHEN, CDR2 SYDVKM. The CDR3: CASSSVAGGPEDTQYF. The CDR3 nucleotides read TGTGCCAGCAGTTCTGTAGCGGGGGGGCCGGAGGATACGCAGTATTTT. Using reference TRBV28 and TRBJ2-3 for the parts outside the CDR3, the full variable domain is DVKVTQSSRYLVKRTGEKVFLECVQDMDHENMFWYRQDPGLGLRLIYFSYDVKMKEKGDIPEGYSVSREKKERFSLILESASTNQTSMYLCASSSVAGGPEDTQYFGPGTRLTVL.

This rearrangement joins TRBV5-1 to TRBJ1-4; D ambiguous. The CDR3 consists of 13 residues. The V end was cut by 0 bases, the J end by 7 bases, with 7 bases between. Germline V gene sequence: CDR1 SGHRS, CDR2 YFSETQ. CDR3 sequence reads: CASSLGPGEKLFF. The CDR3 DNA follows: TGCGCCAGCAGCTTGGGGCCAGGTGAAAAACTGTTTTTT.

Of note for this clone: Other DNA sequences in this sample translate to the same CDR3. The chain employs TRBV29-1 and TRBJ2-1; TRBD1 is a possible D gene (7 bases). Between the trimmed V and J ends, which lost 5 bases and 3 bases, there was a span of 11 bases. This CDR3 contains 13 residues. Germline loops: CDR1 SQVTM, CDR2 ANQGSEA. The CDR3 sequence: CSVSGDSYNEQFF. CDR3 sequence (DNA): TGCAGCGTTTCGGGGGACAGCTACAATGAGCAGTTCTTC.

This clone turned up a few times. The genes are TRBV15 and TRBJ2-1; 11 nucleotides align to TRBD2. The J segment lost 0 bases and the V segment lost 0 bases, leaving 13 bases of the junction unmatched. CDR1 and CDR2 (germline): LNHNV, YYDKDF (reference sequence). This CDR3 has 21 residues. The chain's CDR3 is CATSRELTSGTLSGSYNEQFF. The CDR3 DNA sequence: TGTGCCACCAGCAGAGAATTGACTAGCGGGACGCTGAGCGGCTCCTACAATGAGCAGTTCTTC.

The chain joins TRBV5-1 to TRBJ1-5; no reliable D call. Germline V gene data show CDR1 as SGHRS and CDR2 as YFSETQ. Trimming took 2 bases from V and 0 from J, leaving 6 bases between them. This CDR3 is 14 amino acids long. CDR3 residues: CASSFAVSNQPQHF. As DNA, the CDR3 is TGCGCCAGCAGCTTCGCGGTTAGCAATCAGCCCCAGCATTTT. Full variable domain (outside the CDR3, taken from reference TRBV5-1 and TRBJ1-5): KAGVTQTPRYLIKTRGQQVTLSCSPISGHRSVSWYQQTPGQGLQFLFEYFSETQRNKGNFPGRFSGRQFSNSRSEMNVSTLELGDSALYLCASSFAVSNQPQHFGDGTRLSIL.

This chain uses TRBV28 with TRBJ1-2; 8 bases match TRBD1. Germline V lookup: CDR1 MDHEN, CDR2 SYDVKM. V lost 1 base and J lost 4; bases outside the gene matches: 14. The CDR3 runs 18 residues. CDR3 in amino acids: CASSLYPQGQGRPYGYTF. The CDR3 DNA follows: TGTGCCAGCAGTTTATACCCCCAAGGACAGGGTCGTCCCTATGGCTACACCTTC.

This chain links TRBV28 with TRBJ1-4; D not resolved. This CDR3 contains 14 residues. Germline lookup yields CDR1 MDHEN and CDR2 SYDVKM. V dropped 5 bases and J dropped 8 bases, with 15 bases sitting between them. CDR3 region: CASSSPGSQEKLFF. In DNA form, the CDR3 reads TGTGCCAGCAGTAGCCCCGGGAGCCAGGAAAAACTGTTTTTT.

In nucleotides, the CDR3 is TGTGCCTGGCGGGACAACTCTGGAAACACCATATATTTT. Translated, it gives CAWRDNSGNTIYF. The chain recombines TRBV30 with TRBJ1-3; tentatively, D is TRBD1 (6 bases). The V gene lost 5 bases and the J gene lost 0 bases, with 8 bases spanning the gap. The CDR3 runs 13 residues. CDR1 GTSNPN and CDR2 SVGIG come from the germline V gene (reference sequence).